These T cell receptor beta chains were read from a single sample in a study of cytomegalovirus exposure and HLA in healthy donors. Clones were read by immunoSEQ multiplex PCR, and TCRdb kept only the in-frame ones, dropping some. Here the sample spans about 65,000 clones, approximately 90% being singletons. The source material was PBMCs. Receptors originate from a woman aged 18-29 years in good health and CMV-seronegative. The CDR3 runs from the conserved cysteine through the conserved F or W. Each record gives: CDR3 length, clone size, D gene, V gene, J gene, CDR3 protein, CDR3 DNA. A D gene is named only where the DNA matches it firmly. Clone size appears in some rows only: once, few, many, or a class for an expanded clone.

>15|-|TRBD1|TRBV19|TRBJ1-5
CASSADRGRNQPQHF
TGTGCCAGTAGTGCTGACAGGGGGAGGAATCAGCCCCAGCATTTT
>15|-|TRBD1|TRBV12-5|TRBJ2-2
CASGTGQGGTGELFF
TGTGCTAGTGGTACTGGACAGGGGGGCACCGGGGAGCTGTTTTTT
>14|-|-|TRBV6-5|TRBJ2-3
CASRPVDLENTQYF
TGTGCCAGCAGGCCGGTTGACTTGGAAAATACGCAGTATTTT
>13|-|-|TRBV29-1|TRBJ1-1
CSASQGRKAEAFF
TGCAGCGCATCCCAGGGGCGCAAGGCTGAAGCTTTCTTT
>11|-|-|TRBV2|TRBJ2-1
CANSRNNEQFF
TGTGCCAACTCTAGAAACAATGAGCAGTTCTTC
>13|-|-|TRBV10-1|TRBJ2-7
CASSEVVAGEQYF
TGCGCCAGCAGTGAGGTTGTCGCCGGCGAGCAGTACTTC
>13|once|TRBD1|TRBV28|TRBJ1-2
CASRTGPNYGYTF
TGTGCCAGCAGGACAGGGCCTAACTATGGCTACACCTTC
>13|-|-|TRBV28|TRBJ2-7
CASRGAGGYEQYF
TGTGCCAGCAGGGGGGCGGGTGGCTACGAGCAGTACTTC
>15|-|TRBD1|TRBV28|TRBJ1-2
CASSVQGGGGYGYTF
TGTGCCAGCAGTGTCCAGGGGGGCGGAGGCTATGGCTACACCTTC
>15|-|-|TRBV6-1|TRBJ1-2
CASAGGPRANYGYTF
TGTGCCAGCGCGGGCGGTCCGCGAGCTAACTATGGCTACACCTTC
>12|-|TRBD1|TRBV29-1|TRBJ1-4
CSGQGSNEKLFF
TGCAGTGGACAGGGATCTAATGAAAAACTGTTTTTT
>14|once|-|TRBV14|TRBJ2-2
CASSREQGSGELFF
TGTGCCAGCAGCCGAGAACAGGGTTCCGGGGAGCTGTTTTTT
>11|-|-|TRBV5-6|TRBJ2-1
CASSLYNEQFF
TGTGCCAGCAGCCTATACAATGAGCAGTTCTTC
>16|-|TRBD2|TRBV18|TRBJ2-3
CASSPPGTTSTDTQYF
TGTGCCAGCTCACCCCCGGGGACTACTAGCACAGATACGCAGTATTTT
>16|-|-|TRBV30|TRBJ1-4
CAWSPAISPLHEKLFF
TGTGCCTGGAGCCCCGCGATTTCCCCGCTGCATGAAAAACTGTTTTTT
>15|-|-|TRBV7-9|TRBJ1-1
CASSFLELMNTEAFF
TGTGCCAGCAGCTTCTTAGAGCTGATGAACACTGAAGCTTTCTTT
>13|-|-|TRBV29-1|TRBJ2-7
CSAGGQGGYEQYF
TGCAGCGCCGGGGGGCAGGGAGGCTACGAGCAGTACTTC
>12|-|-|TRBV29-1|TRBJ1-2
CSVSRSGYGYTF
TGCAGCGTTAGCCGATCGGGGTATGGCTACACCTTC
>16|-|-|TRBV19|TRBJ1-4
CASSKGTGISNEKLFF
TGTGCCAGTAGTAAGGGAACAGGGATATCTAATGAAAAACTGTTTTTT
>13|-|-|TRBV7-7|TRBJ1-1
CASSLQENTEAFF
TGTGCTAGCAGCCTCCAGGAGAACACTGAAGCTTTCTTT
>17|once|TRBD2|TRBV7-2|TRBJ2-2
CASSLSLAGSPWGELFF
TGTGCCAGCAGCTTATCCCTAGCGGGCAGCCCTTGGGGGGAGCTGTTTTTT
>14|-|-|TRBV19|TRBJ2-4
CASSIRVGGGAQYF
TGTGCCAGTAGTATAAGGGTTGGAGGGGGGGCTCAGTACTTC
>17|-|TRBD1|TRBV2|TRBJ1-1
CASSEGTDRRLNTEAFF
TGTGCCAGCAGCGAAGGGACGGACAGGAGACTGAACACTGAAGCTTTCTTT
>15|-|TRBD2|TRBV4-2|TRBJ2-7
CASSQEGGTRDEQYF
TGTGCCAGCAGCCAAGAAGGAGGGACTAGAGACGAGCAGTACTTC
>14|-|-|TRBV5-1|TRBJ1-1
CASSPNTGYTEAFF
TGCGCCAGCAGCCCTAACACAGGGTACACTGAAGCTTTCTTT
>13|-|TRBD1|TRBV6-1|TRBJ1-2
CASIRQGGYGYTF
TGTGCCAGCATTCGACAGGGTGGCTATGGCTACACCTTC
>16|-|-|TRBV9|TRBJ1-1
CASSVATEYMNTEAFF
TGTGCCAGCAGCGTAGCTACGGAGTACATGAACACTGAAGCTTTCTTT
>13|-|-|TRBV29-1|TRBJ2-1
CSVVGGPYNEQFF
TGCAGCGTTGTAGGGGGACCGTACAATGAGCAGTTCTTC
>14|-|-|TRBV2|TRBJ1-1
CASRRDRGHTEAFF
TGTGCCAGCCGTCGAGACAGAGGACACACTGAAGCTTTCTTT
>16|-|-|TRBV10-3|TRBJ2-7
CAIPADPGGAAYEQYF
TGTGCCATTCCAGCCGACCCGGGCGGGGCTGCCTACGAGCAGTACTTC
>15|-|TRBD2|TRBV28|TRBJ2-3
CASSLRSGASGRQYF
TGTGCCAGCAGTTTACGGTCGGGGGCTAGCGGGAGGCAGTATTTT
>15|-|TRBD1|TRBV6-1|TRBJ1-1
CASSESPQGSTEAFF
TGTGCCAGCAGTGAATCCCCACAGGGGTCCACTGAAGCTTTCTTT
>14|-|-|TRBV28|TRBJ1-5
CASSTIDSNQPQHF
TGTGCCAGCAGCACCATAGATAGCAATCAGCCCCAGCATTTT
>12|-|-|TRBV19|TRBJ1-1
CASSRGYTEAFF
TGTGCCAGTAGCAGGGGCTACACTGAAGCTTTCTTT
>16|-|-|TRBV5-1|TRBJ2-1
CASSLLARGDYNEQFF
TGCGCCAGCAGCTTACTTGCCAGGGGAGACTACAATGAGCAGTTCTTC
>15|-|-|TRBV4-1|TRBJ1-1
CASSQEEGMGTEAFF
TGCGCCAGCAGCCAGGAGGAAGGAATGGGCACTGAAGCTTTCTTT
>12|-|-|TRBV29-1|TRBJ2-7
CSVEASSYEQYF
TGCAGCGTTGAGGCTAGCTCCTACGAGCAGTACTTC
>15|-|TRBD2|TRBV6-4|TRBJ2-3
CASSATSGSADTQYF
TGTGCCAGCAGTGCGACTAGCGGGAGTGCAGATACGCAGTATTTT
>17|-|TRBD1|TRBV25-1|TRBJ2-6
CASSVPGQGAGANVLTF
TGTGCCAGCAGTGTCCCGGGACAGGGGGCTGGGGCCAACGTCCTGACTTTC
>16|-|TRBD2|TRBV6-5|TRBJ2-7
CASSYSWRESSYEQYF
TGTGCCAGCAGTTACTCGTGGCGGGAGAGCTCCTACGAGCAGTACTTC
>15|-|-|TRBV5-1|TRBJ2-1
CASSIQGSWENEQFF
TGCGCCAGCAGCATCCAGGGGTCTTGGGAGAATGAGCAGTTCTTC
>17|-|TRBD1|TRBV27|TRBJ1-2
CASSLSHGQGRMYGYTF
TGTGCCAGCAGTTTATCTCATGGACAGGGAAGAATGTATGGCTACACCTTC
>15|once|TRBD2|TRBV7-9|TRBJ2-7
CASSLVLAGANEQYF
TGTGCCAGCAGCTTAGTGCTAGCGGGGGCGAACGAGCAGTACTTC
>15|once|TRBD1|TRBV5-1|TRBJ1-4
CASCLRTGTNEKLFF
TGCGCCAGCTGCCTCCGGACAGGCACTAATGAAAAACTGTTTTTT
>15|-|-|TRBV6-5|TRBJ2-7
CASSYSTGGAYEQYF
TGTGCCAGCAGTTACTCCACAGGCGGCGCCTACGAGCAGTACTTC
>13|-|TRBD1|TRBV30|TRBJ1-2
CAWSVGQGYGYTF
TGTGCCTGGAGTGTCGGACAGGGATATGGCTACACCTTC
>13|-|TRBD1|TRBV12-5|TRBJ2-7
CASGQGAPYEQYF
TGTGCTAGTGGTCAGGGGGCACCCTACGAGCAGTACTTC
>17|-|TRBD1|TRBV5-3|TRBJ1-4
CARSWDRGGATNEKLFF
TGTGCCAGAAGCTGGGACAGGGGGGGTGCAACTAATGAAAAACTGTTTTTT
>14|-|-|TRBV10-3|TRBJ2-2
CAIGEGADTGELFF
TGTGCCATCGGGGAAGGGGCGGACACCGGGGAGCTGTTTTTT
>14|-|-|TRBV28|TRBJ2-3
CASSPSTNTDTQYF
TGTGCCAGCAGCCCTAGCACCAACACAGATACGCAGTATTTT
>17|-|TRBD2|TRBV28|TRBJ2-7
CASSWGLAGGPSGEQYF
TGTGCCAGCTCCTGGGGACTAGCGGGGGGGCCGTCTGGCGAGCAGTACTTC
>13|-|TRBD2|TRBV7-9|TRBJ2-7
CAIVTSGSYEQYF
TGTGCCATCGTGACTAGCGGTTCCTACGAGCAGTACTTC
>17|-|TRBD1|TRBV4-1|TRBJ2-2
CASSQDETGMGTGELFF
TGCGCCAGCAGCCAAGATGAGACAGGGATGGGCACCGGGGAGCTGTTTTTT
>13|-|-|TRBV19|TRBJ1-2
CASKENPDYGYTF
TGTGCCAGTAAGGAGAACCCTGACTATGGCTACACCTTC
>17|-|TRBD2|TRBV4-1|TRBJ2-1
CASSQVGTSGVTNEQFF
TGCGCCAGCAGCCAAGTTGGGACTAGCGGGGTTACCAATGAGCAGTTCTTC
>14|-|TRBD2|TRBV2|TRBJ2-3
CASLASGSTDTQYF
TGTGCCTCCCTGGCTAGCGGGAGTACAGATACGCAGTATTTT